Listed below are T cell receptor beta chains from one sample, sequenced in a study of shared clonotypes between healthy human individuals. TCRdb's table, derived via immunoSEQ multiplex PCR, lists solely in-frame clones and lacks some. The table has about 2.1 million clones, around 93% seen once. Sequenced material: naive CD8+ T cells from PBMCs. The receptors were sampled from a man younger than 35 in good health. Some clones in this sample may be carry-over from other donors' samples. CDR3s include the opening cysteine and the closing phenylalanine or tryptophan. The D gene is left open where the match is weak. Clone size is stated in some rows and not others, as once, few, many or a class when expanded.

v_gene: TRBV7-9
j_gene: TRBJ2-1
d_gene: .
abundance: .
CDR3aa: CASSLKGAGYNEQFF
CDR3nt: TGTGCCAGCAGCTTAAAGGGAGCTGGATACAATGAGCAGTTCTTC

v_gene: TRBV18
j_gene: TRBJ2-2
d_gene: TRBD2
abundance: .
CDR3aa: CASSPPLAGATGELFF
CDR3nt: TGTGCCAGCTCACCACCGTTAGCGGGAGCCACCGGGGAGCTGTTTTTT

v_gene: TRBV11-2
j_gene: TRBJ2-1
d_gene: TRBD1
abundance: .
CDR3aa: CASSVTGGWNEQFF
CDR3nt: TGTGCCAGCAGTGTCACAGGGGGCTGGAATGAGCAGTTCTTC

v_gene: TRBV29-1
j_gene: TRBJ1-1
d_gene: .
abundance: .
CDR3aa: CSVLPEAFF
CDR3nt: TGCAGCGTTCTCCCTGAAGCTTTCTTT

v_gene: TRBV27
j_gene: TRBJ2-1
d_gene: TRBD1
abundance: .
CDR3aa: CASRTGASYNEQFF
CDR3nt: TGTGCCAGCAGAACAGGGGCTTCCTACAATGAGCAGTTCTTC

v_gene: TRBV6-1
j_gene: TRBJ2-7
d_gene: TRBD2
abundance: once
CDR3aa: CASSEAGLEPDEQYF
CDR3nt: TGTGCCAGCAGTGAAGCAGGACTAGAACCAGACGAGCAGTACTTC

v_gene: TRBV15
j_gene: TRBJ2-1
d_gene: .
abundance: .
CDR3aa: CATSRDRDSYTYNEQFF
CDR3nt: TGTGCCACCAGCAGAGATCGAGACTCTTATACCTACAATGAGCAGTTCTTC

v_gene: TRBV5-6
j_gene: TRBJ1-1
d_gene: .
abundance: .
CDR3aa: CASSLKGEVEAFF
CDR3nt: TGTGCCAGCAGCTTGAAAGGGGAGGTTGAAGCTTTCTTT

v_gene: TRBV19
j_gene: TRBJ2-2
d_gene: TRBD2
abundance: .
CDR3aa: CASLGASGSPNTGELFF
CDR3nt: TGTGCCAGTCTCGGGGCTAGCGGGAGTCCGAACACCGGGGAGCTGTTTTTT

v_gene: TRBV28
j_gene: TRBJ2-2
d_gene: .
abundance: .
CDR3aa: CASRRRDGELFF
CDR3nt: TGTGCCAGCAGGAGAAGGGACGGGGAGCTGTTTTTT

v_gene: TRBV30
j_gene: TRBJ2-1
d_gene: .
abundance: .
CDR3aa: CAWASSGYNEQFF
CDR3nt: TGTGCCTGGGCCTCCTCGGGATACAATGAGCAGTTCTTC

v_gene: TRBV11-2
j_gene: TRBJ1-1
d_gene: TRBD1
abundance: .
CDR3aa: CASSPWTGAFPNTEAFF
CDR3nt: TGTGCCAGCAGCCCTTGGACAGGGGCCTTTCCGAACACTGAAGCTTTCTTT

v_gene: TRBV11-2
j_gene: TRBJ2-5
d_gene: .
abundance: .
CDR3aa: CASSFGGETQYF
CDR3nt: TGTGCCAGCAGCTTCGGGGGAGAGACCCAGTACTTC

v_gene: TRBV28
j_gene: TRBJ2-5
d_gene: TRBD1
abundance: .
CDR3aa: CATDGTGFVGTQYF
CDR3nt: TGTGCCACCGATGGGACAGGCTTCGTCGGGACCCAGTACTTC

v_gene: TRBV27
j_gene: TRBJ2-1
d_gene: TRBD2
abundance: .
CDR3aa: CATSGGSLYNEQFF
CDR3nt: TGTGCCACTTCCGGGGGGTCCCTTTACAATGAGCAGTTCTTC

v_gene: TRBV15
j_gene: TRBJ2-7
d_gene: TRBD2
abundance: .
CDR3aa: CATSRDRQGGYEQYF
CDR3nt: TGTGCCACCAGCAGAGATCGGCAGGGAGGGTACGAGCAGTACTTC

v_gene: TRBV15
j_gene: TRBJ2-1
d_gene: .
abundance: once
CDR3aa: CATSRDVKEQFF
CDR3nt: TGTGCCACCAGCAGAGATGTGAAGGAGCAGTTCTTC

v_gene: TRBV14
j_gene: TRBJ2-7
d_gene: .
abundance: .
CDR3aa: CASSLTTVSSYEQYF
CDR3nt: TGTGCCAGCAGCCTGACGACAGTGAGCTCCTACGAGCAGTACTTC

v_gene: TRBV7-3
j_gene: TRBJ2-3
d_gene: TRBD2
abundance: once
CDR3aa: CASSFGGSVADTQYF
CDR3nt: TGTGCCAGCAGCTTCGGCGGGAGTGTGGCAGATACGCAGTATTTT